This T cell receptor beta chain emerged from a study of CD8 T cells in ankylosing spondylitis. This CDR3 has 12 amino acids. In germline, CDR1 is SNHLY, CDR2 FYNNEI. The TCR beta libraries were generated through quantitative 5'-RACE incorporating molecular barcodes. TCRdb re-derived calls from the 5' RACE reads in MiXCR, one entry per CDR3 protein. Of around 230,000 distinct CDR3 sequences detected, 7.5% to 9% appear once; the ten largest clones hold about 6.8%. This clonotype showed up many times. One end of the junction is discordant with germline, which a read error may explain. This TCR derives from a male donor with ankylosing spondylitis or in good health (not recorded which). Sequences were obtained from blood, either unsorted or a sorted T cell fraction (not recorded which). The chain has TRBV2 and TRBJ1-2; a possible D gene is TRBD1 (5 bases). CDR3 region: CASSDNSLRVLF. The CDR3 region has the DNA TGTGCCAGCAGTGACAATTCCCTCAGGGTCCTATTC.